This T cell receptor (beta chain) originates from a study of blood T cell repertoires in COVID-19. The overall study: Samples came from the United States, Italy and Spain, spanning acute and convalescent COVID-19. PBMCs, B-cell-depleted T cells, or T cells provided the cDNA or gDNA that made up the material.

This CDR3 is built from 15 residues. Germline CDR1 and CDR2: LNHDA and SQIVND (reference sequence). Trimming removed 5 bases from V and 4 bases from J; junction bases left unmatched: 6. In the original analysis: Amplification of reference gene primers provided the estimated nucleated cell counts. The method was immunoSEQ multiplex PCR; TCRdb's version includes in-frame clones alone and lacks a portion of them. V and J calls and clone size come straight from that table; D and trimming were deduced from the DNA. The sample yields 95,000 to 120,000 clones, around 81% seen once. The chain is built from TRBV19 and TRBJ2-3; 10 nucleotides agree with TRBD2. Sequencing was performed on peripheral blood. The clonotype comes from a woman aged 70-85 years with acute or convalescent COVID-19. The CDR3 nucleotides read TGTGCCAGTAGTCTTAGCGGGGGGCCCCCAGATACGCAGTATTTT. It specifies CASSLSGGPPDTQYF.